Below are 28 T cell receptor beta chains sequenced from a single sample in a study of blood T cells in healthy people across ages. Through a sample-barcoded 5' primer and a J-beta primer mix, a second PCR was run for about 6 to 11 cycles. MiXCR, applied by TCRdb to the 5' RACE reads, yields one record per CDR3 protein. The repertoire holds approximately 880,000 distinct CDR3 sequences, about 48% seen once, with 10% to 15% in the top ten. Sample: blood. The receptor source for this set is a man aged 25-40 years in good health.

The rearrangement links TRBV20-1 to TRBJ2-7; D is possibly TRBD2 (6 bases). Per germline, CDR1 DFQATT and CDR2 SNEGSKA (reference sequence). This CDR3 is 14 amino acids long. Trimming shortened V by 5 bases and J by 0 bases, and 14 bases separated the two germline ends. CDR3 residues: CSAPSERVSYEQYF. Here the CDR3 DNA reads TGCAGTGCTCCGTCGGAGCGGGTCTCCTACGAGCAGTACTTC.

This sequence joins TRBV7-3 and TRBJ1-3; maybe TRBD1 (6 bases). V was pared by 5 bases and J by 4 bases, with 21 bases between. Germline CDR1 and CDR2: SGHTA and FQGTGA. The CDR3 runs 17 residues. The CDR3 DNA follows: TGTGCCAGCAGCCCGCCGGGACATAGGGCACCGGGAAACACCATATATTTT. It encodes CASSPPGHRAPGNTIYF.

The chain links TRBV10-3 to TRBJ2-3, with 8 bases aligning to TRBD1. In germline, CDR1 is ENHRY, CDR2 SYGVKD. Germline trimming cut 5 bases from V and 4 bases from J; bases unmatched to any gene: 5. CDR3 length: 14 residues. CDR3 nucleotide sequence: TGTGCCATCAGTCGTGGACAGGGTGCAGATACGCAGTATTTT. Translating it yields CAISRGQGADTQYF.

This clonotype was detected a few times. This CDR3 is CSASLSRGYEQYF. CDR3 sequence (DNA): TGCAGTGCTAGTCTCAGCCGGGGGTACGAGCAGTACTTC. The J gene is TRBJ2-7, the V gene TRBV20-1; tentative D call: TRBD2 (6 bases). Trimming cost V 3 bases and J 4 bases, with 13 bases left between them. The CDR3 runs 13 residues. CDR1 is DFQATT and CDR2 is SNEGSKA in the germline V gene (reference sequence).

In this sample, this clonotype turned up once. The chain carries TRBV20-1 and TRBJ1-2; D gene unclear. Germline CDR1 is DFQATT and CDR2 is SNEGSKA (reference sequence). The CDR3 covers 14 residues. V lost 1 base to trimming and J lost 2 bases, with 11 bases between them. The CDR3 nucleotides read TGCAGTGCTAGAGTGACGAGACTAAACTATGGCTACACCTTC. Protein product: CSARVTRLNYGYTF.

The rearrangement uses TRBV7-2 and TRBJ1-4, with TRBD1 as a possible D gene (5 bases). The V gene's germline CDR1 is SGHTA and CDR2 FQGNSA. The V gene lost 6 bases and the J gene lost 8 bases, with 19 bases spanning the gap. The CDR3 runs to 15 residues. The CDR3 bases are TGTGCCAGCAGTCAGACGGCCAGGGTGGGAGAAAAACTGTTTTTT. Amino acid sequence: CASSQTARVGEKLFF.

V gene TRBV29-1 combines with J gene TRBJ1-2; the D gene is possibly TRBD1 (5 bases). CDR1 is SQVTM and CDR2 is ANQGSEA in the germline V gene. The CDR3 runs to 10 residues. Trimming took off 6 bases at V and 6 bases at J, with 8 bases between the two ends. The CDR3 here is CSVGGNGYTF. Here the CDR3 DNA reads TGCAGCGTCGGGGGGAATGGCTACACCTTC.

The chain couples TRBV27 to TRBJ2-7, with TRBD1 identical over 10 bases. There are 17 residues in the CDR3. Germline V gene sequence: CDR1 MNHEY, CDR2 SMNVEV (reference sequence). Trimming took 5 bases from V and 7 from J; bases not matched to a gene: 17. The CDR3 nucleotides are TGTGCCAGCAGTCCCTTTCCCGGGACAGGGGATCGAAATGAGCAGTACTTC. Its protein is CASSPFPGTGDRNEQYF.

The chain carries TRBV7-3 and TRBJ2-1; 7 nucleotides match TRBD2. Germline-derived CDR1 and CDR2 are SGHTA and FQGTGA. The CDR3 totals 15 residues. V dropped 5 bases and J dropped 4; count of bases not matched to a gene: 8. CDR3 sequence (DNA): TGTGCCAGCAGCCCCGGGAGGATGGGTTACAATGAGCAGTTCTTC. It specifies CASSPGRMGYNEQFF.

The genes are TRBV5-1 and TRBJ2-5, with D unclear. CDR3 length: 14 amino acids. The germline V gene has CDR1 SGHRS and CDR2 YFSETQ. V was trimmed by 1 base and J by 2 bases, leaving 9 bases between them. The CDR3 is CASSLYPAQETQYF. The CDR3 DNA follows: TGCGCCAGCAGCTTGTATCCAGCGCAAGAGACCCAGTACTTC.

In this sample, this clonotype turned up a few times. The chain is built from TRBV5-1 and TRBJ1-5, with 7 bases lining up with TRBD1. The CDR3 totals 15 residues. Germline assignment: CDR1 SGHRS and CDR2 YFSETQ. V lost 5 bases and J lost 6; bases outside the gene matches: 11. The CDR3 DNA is TGCGCCAGCAGTTTAGAGGGGGCGTTCTTTCAGCCCCAGCATTTT. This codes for CASSLEGAFFQPQHF.

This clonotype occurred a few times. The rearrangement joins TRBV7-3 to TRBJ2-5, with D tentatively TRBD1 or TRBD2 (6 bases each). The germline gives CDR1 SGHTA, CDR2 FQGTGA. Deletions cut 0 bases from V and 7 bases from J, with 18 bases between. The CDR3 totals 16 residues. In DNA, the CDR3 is TGTGCCAGCAGCTTAACGTTGAGACTTGGAGGGGGGACCCAGTACTTC. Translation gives CASSLTLRLGGGTQYF. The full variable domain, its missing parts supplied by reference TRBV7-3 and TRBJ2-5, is GAGVSQTPSNKVTEKGKYVELRCDPISGHTALYWYRQSLGQGPEFLIYFQGTGAADDSGLPNDRFFAVRPEGSVSTLKIQRTERGDSAVYLCASSLTLRLGGGTQYFGPGTRLLVL.

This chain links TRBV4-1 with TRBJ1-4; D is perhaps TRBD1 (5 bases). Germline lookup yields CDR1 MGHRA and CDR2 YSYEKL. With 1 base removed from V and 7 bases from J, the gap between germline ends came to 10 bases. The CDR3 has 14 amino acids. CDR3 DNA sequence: TGCGCCAGCAGCCAAGGTGGGGGGGGTGAAAAACTGTTTTTT. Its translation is CASSQGGGGEKLFF.

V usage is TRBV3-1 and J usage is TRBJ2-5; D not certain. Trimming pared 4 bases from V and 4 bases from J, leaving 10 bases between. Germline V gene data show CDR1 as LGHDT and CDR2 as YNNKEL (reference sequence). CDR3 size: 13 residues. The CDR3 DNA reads TGTGCCAGCAGCCCACTTTCGGGAGAGACCCAGTACTTC. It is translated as CASSPLSGETQYF.

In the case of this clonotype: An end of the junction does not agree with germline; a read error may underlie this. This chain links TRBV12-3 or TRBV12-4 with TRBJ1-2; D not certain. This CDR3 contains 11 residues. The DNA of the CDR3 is TGTACCAGCAGTTTACACTATGGCTACATCTTC. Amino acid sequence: CTSSLHYGYIF.

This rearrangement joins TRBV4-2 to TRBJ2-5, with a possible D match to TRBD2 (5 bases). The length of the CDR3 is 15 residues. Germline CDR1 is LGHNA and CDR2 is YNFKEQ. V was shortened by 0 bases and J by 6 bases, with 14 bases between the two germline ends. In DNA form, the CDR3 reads TGTGCCAGCAGCCAAGAGGAGCTAGCTGGACAGACCCAGTACTTC. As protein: CASSQEELAGQTQYF.

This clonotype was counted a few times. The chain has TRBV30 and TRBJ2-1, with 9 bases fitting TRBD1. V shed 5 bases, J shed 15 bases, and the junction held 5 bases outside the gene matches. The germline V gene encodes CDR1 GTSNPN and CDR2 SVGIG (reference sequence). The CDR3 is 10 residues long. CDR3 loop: CAWLGTGWFF. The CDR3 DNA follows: TGTGCCTGGTTGGGGACAGGGTGGTTCTTC.

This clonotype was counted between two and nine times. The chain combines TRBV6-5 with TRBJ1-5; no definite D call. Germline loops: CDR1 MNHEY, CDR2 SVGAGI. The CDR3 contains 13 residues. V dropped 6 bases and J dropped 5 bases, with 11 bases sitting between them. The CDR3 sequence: CASRPRIDQPQHF. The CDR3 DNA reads TGTGCCAGCAGACCTCGGATCGATCAGCCCCAGCATTTT.

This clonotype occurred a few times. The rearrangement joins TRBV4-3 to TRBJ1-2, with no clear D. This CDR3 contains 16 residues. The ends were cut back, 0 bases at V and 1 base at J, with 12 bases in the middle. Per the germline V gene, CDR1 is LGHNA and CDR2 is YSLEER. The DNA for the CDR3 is TGCGCCAGCAGCCAAGATTGGGCCCAGAGTAACTATGGCTACACCTTC. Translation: CASSQDWAQSNYGYTF.

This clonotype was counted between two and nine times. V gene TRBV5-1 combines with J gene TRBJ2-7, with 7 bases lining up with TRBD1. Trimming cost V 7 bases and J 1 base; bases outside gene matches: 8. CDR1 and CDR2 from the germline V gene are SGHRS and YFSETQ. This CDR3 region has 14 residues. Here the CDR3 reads CASGTPGQSYEQYF. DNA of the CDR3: TGCGCCAGCGGAACTCCGGGACAGTCCTACGAGCAGTACTTC.

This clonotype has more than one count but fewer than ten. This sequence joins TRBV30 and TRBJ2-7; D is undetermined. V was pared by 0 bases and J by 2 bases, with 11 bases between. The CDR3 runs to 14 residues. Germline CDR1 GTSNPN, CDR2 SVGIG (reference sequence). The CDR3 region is CAWSVLETAYEQYF. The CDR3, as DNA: TGTGCCTGGAGTGTACTCGAGACGGCCTACGAGCAGTACTTC. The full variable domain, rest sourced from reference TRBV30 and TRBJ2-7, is SQTIHQWPATLVQPVGSPLSLECTVEGTSNPNLYWYRQAAGRGLQLLFYSVGIGQISSEVPQNLSASRPQDRQFILSSKKLLLSDSGFYLCAWSVLETAYEQYFGPGTRLTVT.

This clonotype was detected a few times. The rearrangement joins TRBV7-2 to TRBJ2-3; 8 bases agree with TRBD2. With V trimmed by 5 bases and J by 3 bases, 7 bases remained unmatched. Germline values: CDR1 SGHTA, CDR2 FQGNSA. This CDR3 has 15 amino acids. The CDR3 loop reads CASSPPGGPTDTQYF. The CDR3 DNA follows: TGTGCCAGCAGCCCTCCGGGGGGGCCGACAGATACGCAGTATTTT.

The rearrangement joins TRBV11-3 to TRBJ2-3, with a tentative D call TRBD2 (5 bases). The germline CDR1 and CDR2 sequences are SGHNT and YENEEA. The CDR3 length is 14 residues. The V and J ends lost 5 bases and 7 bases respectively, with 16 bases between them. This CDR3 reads CASSPPGSAYTQYF. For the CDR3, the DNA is TGTGCCAGCAGCCCCCCGGGGTCTGCCTATACGCAGTATTTT.

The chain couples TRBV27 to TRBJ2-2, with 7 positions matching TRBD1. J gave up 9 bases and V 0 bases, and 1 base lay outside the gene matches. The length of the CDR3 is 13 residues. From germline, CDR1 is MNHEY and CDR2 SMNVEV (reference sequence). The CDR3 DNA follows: TGTGCCAGCAGTTTATCAGGGGGCCGGGAGCTGTTTTTT. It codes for CASSLSGGRELFF.

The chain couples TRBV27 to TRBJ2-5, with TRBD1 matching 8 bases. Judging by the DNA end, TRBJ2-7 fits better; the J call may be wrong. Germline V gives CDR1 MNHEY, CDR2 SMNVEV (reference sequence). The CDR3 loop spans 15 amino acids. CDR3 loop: CASSLYQGQGYEQYF. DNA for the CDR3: TGTGCCAGCAGTTTATATCAAGGACAGGGCTACGAGCAGTACTTC.

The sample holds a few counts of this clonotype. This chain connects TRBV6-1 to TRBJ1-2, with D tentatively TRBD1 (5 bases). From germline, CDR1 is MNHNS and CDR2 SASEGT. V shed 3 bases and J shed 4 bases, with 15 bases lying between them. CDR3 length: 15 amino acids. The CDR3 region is CASSDSAGRIYGYTF. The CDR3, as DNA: TGTGCCAGCAGTGACTCGGCGGGACGGATCTATGGCTACACCTTC.

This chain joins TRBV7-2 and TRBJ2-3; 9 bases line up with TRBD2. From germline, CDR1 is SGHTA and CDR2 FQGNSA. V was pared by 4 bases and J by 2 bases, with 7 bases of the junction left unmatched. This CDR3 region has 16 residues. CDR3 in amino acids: CASSWTSAYFTDTQYF. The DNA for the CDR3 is TGTGCCAGCAGCTGGACTAGCGCCTATTTCACAGATACGCAGTATTTT.

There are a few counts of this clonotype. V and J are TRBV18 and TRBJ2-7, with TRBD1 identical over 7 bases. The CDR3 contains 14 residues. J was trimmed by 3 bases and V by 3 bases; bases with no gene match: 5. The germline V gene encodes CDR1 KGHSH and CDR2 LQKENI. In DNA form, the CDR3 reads TGTGCCAGCTCACCGCTGGGGACAGACTACGAGCAGTACTTC. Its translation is CASSPLGTDYEQYF. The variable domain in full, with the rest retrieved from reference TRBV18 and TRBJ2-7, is NAGVMQNPRHLVRRRGQEARLRCSPMKGHSHVYWYRQLPEEGLKFMVYLQKENIIDESGMPKERFSAEFPKEGPSILRIQQVVRGDSAAYFCASSPLGTDYEQYFGPGTRLTVT.